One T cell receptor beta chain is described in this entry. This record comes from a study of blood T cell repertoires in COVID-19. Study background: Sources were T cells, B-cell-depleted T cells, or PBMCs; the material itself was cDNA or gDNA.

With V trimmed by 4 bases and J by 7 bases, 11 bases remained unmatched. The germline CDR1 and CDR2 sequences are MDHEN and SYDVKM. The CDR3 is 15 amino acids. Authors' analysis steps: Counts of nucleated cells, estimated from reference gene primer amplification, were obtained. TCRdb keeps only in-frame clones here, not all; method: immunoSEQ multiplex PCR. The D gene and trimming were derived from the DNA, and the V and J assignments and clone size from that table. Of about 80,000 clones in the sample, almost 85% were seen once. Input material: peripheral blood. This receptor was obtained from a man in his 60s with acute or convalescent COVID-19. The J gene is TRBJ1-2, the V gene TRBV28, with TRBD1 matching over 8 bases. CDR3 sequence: CASSSPAGGRGGYTF. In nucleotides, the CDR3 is TGTGCCAGCAGTTCCCCTGCAGGGGGCAGAGGTGGCTACACCTTC.